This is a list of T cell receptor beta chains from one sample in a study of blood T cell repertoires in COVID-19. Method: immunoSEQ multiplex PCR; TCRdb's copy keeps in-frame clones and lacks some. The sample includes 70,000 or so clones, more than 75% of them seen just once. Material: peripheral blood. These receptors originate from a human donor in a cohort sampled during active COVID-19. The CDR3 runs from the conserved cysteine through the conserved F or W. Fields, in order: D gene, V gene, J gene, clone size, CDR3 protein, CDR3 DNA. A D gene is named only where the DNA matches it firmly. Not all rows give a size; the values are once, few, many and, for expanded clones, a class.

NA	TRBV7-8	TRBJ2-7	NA	CASSLVAARSYEQYF	TGTGCCAGCAGCTTAGTTGCGGCTAGATCCTACGAGCAGTACTTC
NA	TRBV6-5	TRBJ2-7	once	CASSSGEIPYEQYF	TGTGCCAGCAGTTCGGGAGAAATCCCCTACGAGCAGTACTTC
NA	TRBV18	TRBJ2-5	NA	CASSPQSGLGETQYF	TGTGCCAGCTCACCACAATCAGGGTTGGGAGAGACCCAGTACTTC
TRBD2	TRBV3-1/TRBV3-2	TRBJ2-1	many	CASSQGIAGATYNEQFF	TGTGCCAGCAGCCAGGGTATAGCGGGAGCGACCTACAATGAGCAGTTCTTC
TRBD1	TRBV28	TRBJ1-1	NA	CASRRLDREAFF	TGTGCCAGCAGACGCTTGGACAGGGAAGCTTTCTTT
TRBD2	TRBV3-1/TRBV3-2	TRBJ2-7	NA	CASSQEGSGRAYEQYF	TGTGCCAGCAGCCAAGAGGGTAGCGGGAGGGCCTACGAGCAGTACTTC
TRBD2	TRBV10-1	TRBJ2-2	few	CASTGGRGTGELFF	TGCGCCAGCACAGGCGGGAGAGGCACCGGGGAGCTGTTTTTT
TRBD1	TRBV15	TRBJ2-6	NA	CATSRVRTDRGGPGANVLTF	TGTGCCACCAGCAGAGTAAGGACTGACAGGGGGGGGCCTGGGGCCAACGTCCTGACTTTC
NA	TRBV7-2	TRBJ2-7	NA	CASSLARSYEQYF	TGTGCCAGCAGCTTAGCGCGTTCCTACGAGCAGTACTTC
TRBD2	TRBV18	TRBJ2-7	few	CASSQALAGGQSYEQYF	TGTGCCAGCTCACAGGCGCTAGCGGGAGGTCAGAGCTACGAGCAGTACTTC
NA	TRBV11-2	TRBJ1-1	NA	CASSLDRGTEAFF	TGTGCCAGCAGCTTAGATCGGGGCACTGAAGCTTTCTTT
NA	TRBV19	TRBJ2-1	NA	CASSMERISYNEQFF	TGTGCCAGTAGTATGGAGCGAATCTCCTACAATGAGCAGTTCTTC
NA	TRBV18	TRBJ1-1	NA	CASSPPWTVSTEAFF	TGTGCCAGCTCACCACCTTGGACAGTGAGCACTGAAGCTTTCTTT
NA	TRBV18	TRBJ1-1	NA	CASSPPGAQSRGMNTEAFF	TGTGCCAGCTCACCACCGGGAGCACAGTCCCGAGGCATGAACACTGAAGCTTTCTTT
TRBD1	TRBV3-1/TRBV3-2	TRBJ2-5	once	CASSQGLGQASQETQYF	TGTGCCAGCAGCCAAGGTCTAGGACAGGCAAGCCAAGAGACCCAGTACTTC
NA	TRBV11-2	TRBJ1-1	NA	CASSLEGQLREAFF	TGTGCCAGCAGCTTAGAAGGACAGCTAAGGGAAGCTTTCTTT
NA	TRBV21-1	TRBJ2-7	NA	CASSPNPTTEPGPGQGMEEQYF	TGTGCCAGCAGCCCCAACCCGACTACCGAGCCGGGACCGGGACAGGGAATGGAGGAGCAGTACTTC
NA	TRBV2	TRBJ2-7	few	CASSTFGGTDEQYF	TGTGCCAGCAGTACATTTGGAGGGACTGACGAGCAGTACTTC
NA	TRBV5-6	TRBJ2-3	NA	CASSFLGAHYGDTQYF	TGTGCCAGCAGCTTCCTAGGGGCGCACTATGGGGATACGCAGTATTTT
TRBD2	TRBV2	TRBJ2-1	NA	CASRLAGGRYNEQFF	TGTGCCAGCAGGTTAGCGGGAGGGCGATACAATGAGCAGTTCTTC
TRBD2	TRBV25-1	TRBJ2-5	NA	CASSESPLGGFETQYF	TGTGCCAGCAGTGAATCCCCCTTGGGGGGGTTTGAGACCCAGTACTTC
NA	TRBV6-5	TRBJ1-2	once	CASNDGTDDYGYTF	TGTGCCAGCAACGACGGGACTGACGATTATGGCTACACCTTC
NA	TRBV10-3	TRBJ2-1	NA	CAISGRGGGIDEQFF	TGTGCCATCAGTGGAAGGGGGGGCGGAATCGATGAGCAGTTCTTC
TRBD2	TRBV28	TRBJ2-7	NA	CASSLGAGGPLEQYF	TGTGCCAGCAGTTTGGGGGCGGGAGGGCCTCTCGAGCAGTACTTC
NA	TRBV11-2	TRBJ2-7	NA	CASNPTDTVPYEQYF	TGTGCCAGCAACCCCACGGACACTGTCCCCTACGAGCAGTACTTC
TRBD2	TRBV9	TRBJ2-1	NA	CASSVGLVAGANEQFF	TGTGCCAGCAGCGTAGGTTTGGTAGCGGGAGCCAATGAGCAGTTCTTC